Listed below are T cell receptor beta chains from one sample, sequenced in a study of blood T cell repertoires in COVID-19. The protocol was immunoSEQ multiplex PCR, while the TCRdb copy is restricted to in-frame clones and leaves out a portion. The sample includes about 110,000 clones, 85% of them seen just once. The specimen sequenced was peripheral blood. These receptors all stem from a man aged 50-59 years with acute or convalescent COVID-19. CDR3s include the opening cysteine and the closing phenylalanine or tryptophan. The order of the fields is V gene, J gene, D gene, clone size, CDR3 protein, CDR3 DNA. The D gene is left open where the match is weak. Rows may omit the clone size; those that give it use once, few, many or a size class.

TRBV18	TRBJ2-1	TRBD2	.	CASSPRRESYNEQFF	TGTGCCAGCTCACCACGGCGGGAGTCCTACAATGAGCAGTTCTTC
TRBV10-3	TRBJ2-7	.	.	CAISEPGSSYEQYF	TGTGCCATCAGTGAGCCAGGCAGCTCCTACGAGCAGTACTTC
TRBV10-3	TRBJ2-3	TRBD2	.	CAIRDPTSGGDTDTQYF	TGTGCCATCAGGGACCCTACTAGCGGGGGGGACACAGATACGCAGTATTTT
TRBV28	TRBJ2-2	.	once	CASSLIQVNTGELFF	TGTGCCAGCAGTTTGATCCAGGTGAACACCGGGGAGCTGTTTTTT
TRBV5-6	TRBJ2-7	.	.	CASSRHGGGPEQYF	TGTGCCAGCAGCCGCCACGGCGGGGGCCCCGAGCAGTACTTC
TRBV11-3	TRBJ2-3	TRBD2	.	CASSLDSRGTDTQYF	TGTGCCAGCAGCTTAGATTCGCGGGGGACAGATACGCAGTATTTT
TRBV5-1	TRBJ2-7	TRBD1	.	CASSFPGQGNYEQYF	TGCGCCAGCAGCTTTCCGGGACAGGGGAATTACGAGCAGTACTTC
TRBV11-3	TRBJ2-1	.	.	CASSSLNNEQFF	TGTGCCAGCAGCTCACTCAATAATGAGCAGTTCTTC
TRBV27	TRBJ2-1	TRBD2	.	CASSPRTSGSTFYNEQFF	TGTGCCAGCAGTCCAAGGACTAGCGGGAGTACCTTTTACAATGAGCAGTTCTTC
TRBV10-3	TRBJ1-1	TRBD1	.	CAISDPQGGVAFF	TGTGCCATCAGTGATCCTCAGGGGGGTGTAGCTTTCTTT
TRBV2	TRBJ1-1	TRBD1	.	CASNTPGQGDTEAFF	TGTGCCAGCAACACCCCGGGACAGGGCGACACTGAAGCTTTCTTT
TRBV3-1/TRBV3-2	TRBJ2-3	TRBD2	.	CASSPWDLAGGMLATQYF	TGTGCCAGCAGCCCATGGGACCTAGCGGGGGGGATGTTAGCTACGCAGTATTTT
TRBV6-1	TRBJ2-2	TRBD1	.	CASSEVGQGNTGELFF	TGTGCCAGCAGTGAAGTCGGACAGGGTAACACCGGGGAGCTGTTTTTT
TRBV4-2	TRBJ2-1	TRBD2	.	CASSQGGTSGIDEQFF	TGTGCCAGCAGCCAAGGTGGCACTAGCGGGATCGATGAGCAGTTCTTC
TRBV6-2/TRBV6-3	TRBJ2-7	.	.	CASSYGGAAYEQYF	TGTGCCAGCAGTTACGGGGGGGCAGCCTACGAGCAGTACTTC
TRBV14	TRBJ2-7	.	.	CASSPDREVHEQYF	TGTGCCAGCAGCCCCGACAGGGAGGTGCACGAGCAGTACTTC
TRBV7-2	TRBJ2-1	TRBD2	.	CASSNAGLAEVYNEQFF	TGTGCCAGCAGCAACGCGGGACTAGCGGAGGTATACAATGAGCAGTTCTTC
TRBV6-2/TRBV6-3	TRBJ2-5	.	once	CASSYSSRPETQYF	TGTGCCAGCAGTTACTCGAGCAGGCCGGAGACCCAGTACTTC
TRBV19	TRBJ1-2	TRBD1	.	CASRRQTGGSGYTF	TGTGCCAGTAGACGTCAGACAGGGGGCAGTGGCTACACCTTC
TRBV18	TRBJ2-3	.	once	CASSPRPATSASTDTQYF	TGTGCCAGCTCACCACGACCAGCGACTAGTGCTAGCACAGATACGCAGTATTTT
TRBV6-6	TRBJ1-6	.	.	CASNPQGRNNSPLHF	TGTGCCAGCAACCCTCAAGGCAGGAATAATTCACCCCTCCACTTT
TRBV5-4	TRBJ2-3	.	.	CASSPDSLRTDTQYF	TGTGCCAGCAGCCCCGACAGTCTTCGGACAGATACGCAGTATTTT
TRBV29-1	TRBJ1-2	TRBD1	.	CSARGRSGYTF	TGCAGCGCAAGGGGGCGGTCTGGCTACACCTTC
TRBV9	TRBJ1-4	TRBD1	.	CASSTSGTVLEKLFF	TGTGCCAGCAGCACTTCCGGGACAGTGCTTGAAAAACTGTTTTTT
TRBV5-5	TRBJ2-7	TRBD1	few	CASSFRTGLGEQYF	TGTGCCAGCAGCTTCCGGACAGGTCTGGGCGAGCAGTACTTC
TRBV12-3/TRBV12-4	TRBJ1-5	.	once	CASSLQAEPQHF	TGTGCCAGCAGTTTACAGGCAGAGCCCCAGCATTTT
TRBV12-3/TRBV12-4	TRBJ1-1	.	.	CASSSGDTEAFF	TGTGCCAGCAGTTCGGGTGACACTGAAGCTTTCTTT
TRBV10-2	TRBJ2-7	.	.	CASRIAGQTSYEQYF	TGCGCCAGCAGGATCGCGGGGCAAACTTCCTACGAGCAGTACTTC
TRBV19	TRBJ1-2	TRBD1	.	CASSVLTGQGEFGGYTF	TGTGCCAGTAGTGTCCTAACGGGACAGGGGGAATTTGGTGGCTACACCTTC
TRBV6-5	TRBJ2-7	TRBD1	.	CASSWTGGSYEQYF	TGTGCCAGCAGTTGGACAGGGGGCAGCTACGAGCAGTACTTC
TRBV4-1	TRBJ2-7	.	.	CASSPGSSPFYEQYF	TGCGCCAGCAGCCCGGGAAGCTCCCCCTTCTACGAGCAGTACTTC
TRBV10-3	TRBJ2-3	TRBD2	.	CASFKGLAHTDTQYF	TGTGCCAGCTTTAAAGGACTAGCGCACACAGATACGCAGTATTTT
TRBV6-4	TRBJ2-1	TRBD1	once	CASSDSRDRGLNEQFF	TGTGCCAGCAGTGACTCCCGGGACAGGGGTTTGAATGAGCAGTTCTTC
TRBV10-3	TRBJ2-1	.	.	CAISEQRGSYNEQFF	TGTGCCATCAGTGAGCAACGGGGATCCTACAATGAGCAGTTCTTC
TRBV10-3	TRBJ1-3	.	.	CAISESGAGNTIYF	TGTGCCATCAGTGAATCAGGCGCTGGAAACACCATATATTTT